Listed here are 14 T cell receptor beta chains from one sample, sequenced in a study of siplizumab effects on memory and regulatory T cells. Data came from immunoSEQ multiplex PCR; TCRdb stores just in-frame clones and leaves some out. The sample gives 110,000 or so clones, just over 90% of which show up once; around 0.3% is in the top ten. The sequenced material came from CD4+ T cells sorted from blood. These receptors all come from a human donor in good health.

CDR3 nucleotides: TGTGCCAGTAGTGTTCCCTATCGCTACGACGAGCAGTACTTC. Translating it yields CASSVPYRYDEQYF. The chain uses TRBV19 and TRBJ2-7; D not resolved. Germline assignment: CDR1 LNHDA and CDR2 SQIVND (reference sequence). The CDR3 has 14 amino acids. Trimming shortened V by 5 bases and J by 5 bases, and 16 bases separated the two germline ends.

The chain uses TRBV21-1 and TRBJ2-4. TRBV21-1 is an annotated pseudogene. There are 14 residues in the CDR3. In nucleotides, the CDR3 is TGTGCCAGCAGCTATGGAAGAGCCAAAAACATTCAGTACTTC. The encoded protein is CASSYGRAKNIQYF.

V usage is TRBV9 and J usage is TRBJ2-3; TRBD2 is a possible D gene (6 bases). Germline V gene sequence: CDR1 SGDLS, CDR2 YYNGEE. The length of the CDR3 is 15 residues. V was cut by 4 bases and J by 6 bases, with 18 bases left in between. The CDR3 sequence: CASSTRTKISDTQYF. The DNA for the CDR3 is TGTGCCAGCAGCACAAGGACTAAAATTTCCGATACGCAGTATTTT.

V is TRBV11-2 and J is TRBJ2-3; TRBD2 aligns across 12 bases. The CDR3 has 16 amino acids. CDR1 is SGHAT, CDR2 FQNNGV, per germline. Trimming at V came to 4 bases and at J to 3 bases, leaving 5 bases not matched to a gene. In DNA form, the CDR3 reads TGTGCCAGCAGCTGGCGACTAGCGGGGGTAACAGATACGCAGTATTTT. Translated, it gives CASSWRLAGVTDTQYF. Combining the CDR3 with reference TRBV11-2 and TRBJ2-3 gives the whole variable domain EAGVAQSPRYKIIEKRQSVAFWCNPISGHATLYWYQQILGQGPKLLIQFQNNGVVDDSQLPKDRFSAERLKGVDSTLKIQPAKLEDSAVYLCASSWRLAGVTDTQYFGPGTRLTVL.

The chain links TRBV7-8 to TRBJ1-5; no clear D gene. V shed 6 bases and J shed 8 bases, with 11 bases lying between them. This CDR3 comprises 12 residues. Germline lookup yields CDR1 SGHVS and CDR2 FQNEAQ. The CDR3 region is CASSPSNKPQHF. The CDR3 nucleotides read TGTGCCAGCAGTCCTAGTAATAAGCCCCAGCATTTT.

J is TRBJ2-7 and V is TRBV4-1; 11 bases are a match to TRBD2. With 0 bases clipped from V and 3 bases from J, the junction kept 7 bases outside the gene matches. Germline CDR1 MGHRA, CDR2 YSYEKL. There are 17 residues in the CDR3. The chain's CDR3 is CASSQESRTSGRYEQYF. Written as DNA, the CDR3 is TGCGCCAGCAGCCAAGAATCAAGGACTAGCGGGCGCTACGAGCAGTACTTC.

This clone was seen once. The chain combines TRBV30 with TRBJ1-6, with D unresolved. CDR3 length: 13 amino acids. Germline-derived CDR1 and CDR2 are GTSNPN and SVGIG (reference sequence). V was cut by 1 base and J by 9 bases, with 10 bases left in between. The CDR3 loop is CAWSETFSSPLHF. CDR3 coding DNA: TGTGCCTGGAGTGAAACTTTTTCTTCACCCCTCCACTTT.

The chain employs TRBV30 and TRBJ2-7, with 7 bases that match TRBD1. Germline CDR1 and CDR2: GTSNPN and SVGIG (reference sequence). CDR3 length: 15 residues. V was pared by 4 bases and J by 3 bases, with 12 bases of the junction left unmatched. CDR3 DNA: TGTGCCTGGAAATCTCCCCGGGACAGCCACTACGAGCAGTACTTC. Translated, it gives CAWKSPRDSHYEQYF.

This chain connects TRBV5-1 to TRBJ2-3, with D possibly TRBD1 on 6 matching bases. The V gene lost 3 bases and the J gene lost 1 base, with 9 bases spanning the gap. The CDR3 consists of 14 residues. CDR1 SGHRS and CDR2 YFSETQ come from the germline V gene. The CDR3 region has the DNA TGCGCCAGCAGCTCGGGACAACGCACAGATACGCAGTATTTT. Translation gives CASSSGQRTDTQYF.

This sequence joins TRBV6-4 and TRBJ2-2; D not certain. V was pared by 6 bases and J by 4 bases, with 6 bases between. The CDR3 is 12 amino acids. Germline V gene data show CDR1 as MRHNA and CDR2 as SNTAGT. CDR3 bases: TGTGCCAGCAGCCTAGGCACCGGGGAGCTGTTTTTT. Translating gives CASSLGTGELFF.

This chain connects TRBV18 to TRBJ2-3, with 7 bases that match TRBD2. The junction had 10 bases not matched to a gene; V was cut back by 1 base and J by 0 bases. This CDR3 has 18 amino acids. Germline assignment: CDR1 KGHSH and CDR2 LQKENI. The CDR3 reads CASSPLPAGTASTDTQYF. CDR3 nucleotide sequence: TGTGCCAGCTCACCACTTCCAGCGGGAACAGCTAGCACAGATACGCAGTATTTT.

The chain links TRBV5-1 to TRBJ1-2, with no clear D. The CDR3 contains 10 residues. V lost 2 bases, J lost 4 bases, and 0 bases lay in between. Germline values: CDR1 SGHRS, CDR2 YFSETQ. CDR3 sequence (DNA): TGCGCCAGCAGCTTCTATGGCTACACCTTC. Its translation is CASSFYGYTF.

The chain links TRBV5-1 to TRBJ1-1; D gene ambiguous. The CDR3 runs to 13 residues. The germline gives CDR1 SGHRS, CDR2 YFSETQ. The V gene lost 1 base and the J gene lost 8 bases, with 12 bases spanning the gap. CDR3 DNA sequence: TGCGCCAGCAGCTTGCGCGGCAGTTACGAAGCTTTCTTT. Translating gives CASSLRGSYEAFF.

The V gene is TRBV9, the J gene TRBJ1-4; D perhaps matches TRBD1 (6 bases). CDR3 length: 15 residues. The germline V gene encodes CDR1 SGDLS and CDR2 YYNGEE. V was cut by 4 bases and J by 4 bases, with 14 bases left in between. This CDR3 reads CASSTSTGDNEKLFF. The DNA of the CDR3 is TGTGCCAGCAGCACTTCGACAGGCGATAATGAAAAACTGTTTTTT.